What follows are 27 T cell receptor beta chains derived from one specimen sequenced in a study of spatial heterogeneity in lung cancer. TCRdb used MiXCR to reprocess the 5' RACE reads, holding one entry per CDR3 protein. The repertoire holds about 48,000 distinct CDR3 sequences, approximately 5.3% seen once, with more than 9.5% in the top ten. The time point denotes: sample taken at primary tumor resection. Material: PBMCs, obtained at surgery. The receptors derive from a male donor with early-stage non-small cell lung cancer.

This clonotype has ten or more counts. The chain employs TRBV4-1 and TRBJ1-2; no reliable D call. CDR1 is MGHRA and CDR2 is YSYEKL in the germline V gene. The CDR3 consists of 14 residues. V was shortened by 0 bases and J by 2 bases, with 7 bases between the two germline ends. This CDR3 is CASSQDWQNYGYTF. As DNA, the CDR3 is TGCGCCAGCAGCCAAGATTGGCAGAACTATGGCTACACCTTC.

This clonotype was recorded at least ten times. CDR3 protein: CASSRGGLVGETQYF. In DNA, the CDR3 is TGTGCCAGCAGCCGGGGAGGGCTAGTAGGGGAGACCCAGTACTTC. This chain joins TRBV5-5 and TRBJ2-5; 7 nucleotides agree with TRBD2. The junction had 11 bases not matched to a gene; V was cut back by 4 bases and J by 5 bases. From germline, CDR1 is SGHKS and CDR2 YYEKEE (reference sequence). This CDR3 is built from 15 residues.

This clonotype was observed at least ten times. The V and J genes are TRBV29-1 and TRBJ1-1; 7 bases agree with TRBD1. This CDR3 comprises 15 residues. The germline V gene has CDR1 SQVTM and CDR2 ANQGSEA. With 4 bases clipped from V and 0 bases from J, the junction kept 8 bases outside the gene matches. The chain's CDR3 is CSVANRDRLNTEAFF. As DNA, the CDR3 is TGCAGCGTTGCCAACCGGGACAGATTGAACACTGAAGCTTTCTTT.

In this sample, this clonotype is medium-sized. This chain joins TRBV3-1 and TRBJ2-7, with D tentatively TRBD1 or TRBD2 (5 bases each). V was pared by 0 bases and J by 6 bases, with 15 bases between. The CDR3 runs 15 residues. CDR1 is LGHDT and CDR2 is YNNKEL in the germline V gene (reference sequence). The CDR3 region has the DNA TGTGCCAGCAGCCAAGATATTGGGGGAAGAAGCGAGCAGTACTTC. Its protein is CASSQDIGGRSEQYF.

This clonotype was counted at least ten times. This chain joins TRBV28 and TRBJ1-4; D gene unclear. V was shortened by 6 bases and J by 3 bases, with 14 bases between the two germline ends. The CDR3 is 15 residues long. Germline CDR1 is MDHEN and CDR2 is SYDVKM. CDR3 DNA sequence: TGTGCCAGCAGCTACGTTGGGGTTCCTAATGAAAAACTGTTTTTT. Encoded protein: CASSYVGVPNEKLFF.

This clonotype has ten or more counts. This chain links TRBV30 with TRBJ2-2, with a possible D match to TRBD2 (6 bases). The V end lost 5 bases, the J end lost 2 bases, and 15 bases lay between the germline ends. The CDR3 contains 15 residues. Germline V gene data show CDR1 as GTSNPN and CDR2 as SVGIG (reference sequence). The CDR3 protein is CAWHHSGVNTGELFF. The CDR3 DNA follows: TGTGCCTGGCACCATAGCGGAGTAAACACCGGGGAGCTGTTTTTT. The entire variable domain, with the rest obtained from reference TRBV30 and TRBJ2-2, is as follows: SQTIHQWPATLVQPVGSPLSLECTVEGTSNPNLYWYRQAAGRGLQLLFYSVGIGQISSEVPQNLSASRPQDRQFILSSKKLLLSDSGFYLCAWHHSGVNTGELFFGEGSRLTVL.

This clonotype was detected many times. The V gene is TRBV7-2, the J gene TRBJ2-3; 11 bases are shared with TRBD1. V gave up 7 bases and J gave up 4 bases; unmatched junction bases: 4. The CDR3 is made up of 14 amino acids. CDR1 and CDR2 from the germline V gene are SGHTA and FQGNSA. Here the CDR3 reads CASIPGQGADTQYF. As DNA, the CDR3 is TGTGCCAGCATTCCGGGACAGGGGGCAGATACGCAGTATTTT. Complete variable domain (other parts from reference TRBV7-2 and TRBJ2-3): GAGVSQSPSNKVTEKGKDVELRCDPISGHTALYWYRQSLGQGLEFLIYFQGNSAPDKSGLPSDRFSAERTGGSVSTLTIQRTQQEDSAVYLCASIPGQGADTQYFGPGTRLTVL.

Ten or more counts support this clonotype. The gene calls are TRBV28 and TRBJ2-5; TRBD2 matches 9 bases. The germline CDR1 and CDR2 sequences are MDHEN and SYDVKM. The CDR3 has 16 residues. The V segment lost 4 bases and the J segment 4 bases; nucleotides outside the gene matches: 10. This CDR3 is CASSSGVAGVGETQYF. The CDR3 DNA reads as TGTGCCAGCAGTTCCGGGGTAGCGGGAGTCGGAGAGACCCAGTACTTC.

This clonotype came up many times. The chain carries TRBV20-1 and TRBJ2-7, with a tentative D call TRBD1 (5 bases). This CDR3 is built from 12 residues. In germline, CDR1 is DFQATT, CDR2 SNEGSKA (reference sequence). V lost 3 bases and J lost 4, with 10 bases in between. Here the CDR3 DNA reads TGCAGTGCTAGCTCGACAGATTACGAGCAGTACTTC. Its translation is CSASSTDYEQYF.

This clonotype has ten or more counts. The V and J genes are TRBV7-9 and TRBJ2-2, with 11 bases fitting TRBD2. Trimming cost V 6 bases and J 2 bases; bases outside gene matches: 5. Germline lookup yields CDR1 SEHNR and CDR2 FQNEAQ (reference sequence). This CDR3 contains 16 residues. The DNA for the CDR3 is TGTGCCAGCAGTTCCGGGACTAGCGGAAACACCGGGGAGCTGTTTTTT. Translated: CASSSGTSGNTGELFF.

At least ten counts were recorded for this clonotype. The genes are TRBV5-4 and TRBJ2-3; D is undetermined. The V gene's germline CDR1 is SGHNT and CDR2 YYREEE (reference sequence). Trimming cost V 0 bases and J 7 bases, with 6 bases left between them. There are 12 residues in the CDR3. DNA of the CDR3: TGTGCCAGCAGCTTGGGACGGAATACGCAGTATTTT. As protein: CASSLGRNTQYF. The full variable domain, completed using reference TRBV5-4 and TRBJ2-3, is ETGVTQSPTHLIKTRGQQVTLRCSSQSGHNTVSWYQQALGQGPQFIFQYYREEENGRGNFPPRFSGLQFPNYSSELNVNALELDDSALYLCASSLGRNTQYFGPGTRLTVL.

This clonotype has a count of ten or more. The J gene is TRBJ1-5, the V gene TRBV4-1; unclear D gene. The length of the CDR3 is 18 residues. Germline V gene sequence: CDR1 MGHRA, CDR2 YSYEKL. The V end lost 4 bases, the J end lost 2 bases, and 21 bases lay between the germline ends. Here the CDR3 reads CASSPIKSGVSRNQPQHF. The CDR3 region has the DNA TGCGCCAGCAGCCCTATCAAGTCCGGGGTATCTCGCAATCAGCCCCAGCATTTT.

This clonotype was counted a few times. J is TRBJ2-7 and V is TRBV3-1; 14 bases fit TRBD2. The J segment lost 2 bases and the V segment lost 4 bases, leaving 4 bases of the junction unmatched. This CDR3 region has 16 residues. Germline V gene lookup returns CDR1 LGHDT and CDR2 YNNKEL (reference sequence). CDR3 bases: TGTGCCAGCAGCCTGGGACTAGCGGGGGCGACCTACGAGCAGTACTTC. It yields the protein CASSLGLAGATYEQYF.

This rearrangement joins TRBV14 to TRBJ2-7; D unclear. In germline, CDR1 is SGHDN, CDR2 FVKESK. The V end was cut by 1 base, the J end by 7 bases, with 5 bases between. The length of the CDR3 is 11 residues. The CDR3 here is CASSQAREQYF. CDR3 sequence (DNA): TGTGCCAGCAGCCAAGCCAGAGAGCAGTACTTC.

This clonotype was seen a handful of times. The genes are TRBV18 and TRBJ2-3; the D is unclear. Deletions cut 3 bases from V and 6 bases from J, with 7 bases between. The CDR3 is 12 residues long. Per germline, CDR1 KGHSH and CDR2 LQKENI. CDR3 nucleotides: TGTGCCAGCTCACCTATAGGGGATACGCAGTATTTT. Residues: CASSPIGDTQYF.

This clonotype was detected ten times or more. This chain joins TRBV2 and TRBJ1-1; TRBD1 matches 7 bases. The germline gives CDR1 SNHLY, CDR2 FYNNEI. Unmatched junction bases numbered 4, after V lost 6 bases and J lost 3 bases. This CDR3 contains 13 residues. The CDR3 bases are TGTGCCAGCAGATTAACAGGGGACACTGAAGCTTTCTTT. Its translation: CASRLTGDTEAFF.

This clonotype was counted at least ten times. The V gene is TRBV9, the J gene TRBJ2-2, with D perhaps TRBD2 (6 bases). Trimming took 0 bases from V and 8 from J, leaving 17 bases between them. The germline CDR1 and CDR2 sequences are SGDLS and YYNGEE. The CDR3 loop spans 16 amino acids. CDR3: CASSVVASALRGELFF. The CDR3 coding sequence is TGTGCCAGCAGCGTAGTAGCTAGCGCACTAAGGGGGGAGCTGTTTTTT.

The chain uses TRBV11-2 and TRBJ2-4; TRBD2 agrees at 11 bases. V was pared by 6 bases and J by 5 bases, with 3 bases of the junction left unmatched. CDR3 size: 14 residues. CDR1 and CDR2 (germline): SGHAT, FQNNGV. This CDR3 is CASRFSGRENIQYF. DNA of the CDR3: TGTGCCAGCAGGTTTAGCGGGAGGGAAAACATTCAGTACTTC.

V is TRBV7-6 and J is TRBJ2-7, with TRBD1 matching over 10 bases. Germline V CDR1 and CDR2: SGHVS, FNYEAQ. The CDR3 sequence is 15 residues long. V lost 3 bases and J lost 5; bases outside the gene matches: 7. As DNA, the CDR3 is TGTGCCAGCAGCTTGGCCGGGACAGGGGCCCACGAGCAGTACTTC. Its protein product is CASSLAGTGAHEQYF.

This clonotype was counted ten times or more. The CDR3 DNA reads as TGTGCCAGCAGTTTGGTTGCGGGAGAGGTCTACGAGCAGTACTTC. It encodes CASSLVAGEVYEQYF. V is TRBV27 and J is TRBJ2-7; TRBD2 matches 7 bases. Germline V CDR1 and CDR2: MNHEY, SMNVEV (reference sequence). V shed 3 bases and J 3 bases; nucleotides not matched to a gene: 8. The CDR3 consists of 15 residues.

This clonotype was seen ten or more times. The chain is built from TRBV7-2 and TRBJ2-4, with no clear D. Trimming left V 2 bases short and J 7 bases short, with 12 bases between. The germline CDR1 and CDR2 sequences are SGHTA and FQGNSA. The CDR3 length is 14 residues. The CDR3 DNA reads as TGTGCCAGCAGCTTAAAGACGCGGTCGAACATTCAGTACTTC. As protein: CASSLKTRSNIQYF.

This clonotype was seen ten or more times. The genes are TRBV20-1 and TRBJ2-1; 10 bases fit TRBD2. V shed 1 base, J shed 9 bases, and the junction held 9 bases outside the gene matches. The germline CDR1 and CDR2 sequences are DFQATT and SNEGSKA (reference sequence). The CDR3 covers 15 residues. CDR3 residues: CSARADLAGAAEQFF. The CDR3 nucleotides are TGCAGTGCTAGAGCCGATCTAGCGGGAGCCGCTGAGCAGTTCTTC.

This chain joins TRBV9 and TRBJ2-1; D remains unclear. The ends were cut back, 0 bases at V and 4 bases at J, with 11 bases in the middle. Germline V gene lookup returns CDR1 SGDLS and CDR2 YYNGEE. The CDR3 spans 15 residues. In DNA, the CDR3 is TGTGCCAGCAGCGTAGGCCCGAGCCCTTACAATGAGCAGTTCTTC. The encoded protein is CASSVGPSPYNEQFF.

There are many counts of this clonotype. V gene TRBV6-1 combines with J gene TRBJ2-7; D unclear. Germline values: CDR1 MNHNS, CDR2 SASEGT. Trimming left V 7 bases short and J 2 bases short, with 15 bases between. This CDR3 has 14 residues. CDR3 coding DNA: TGTGCCAGCACCCGGGTTGCCCCTCCCTACGAGCAGTACTTC. This translates into CASTRVAPPYEQYF.

This clonotype was recorded many times. This sequence joins TRBV11-2 and TRBJ2-1; TRBD1 aligns across 8 bases. Germline loops: CDR1 SGHAT, CDR2 FQNNGV. The trim removed 4 bases at V and 4 bases at J, leaving 9 bases unmatched. This CDR3 is 16 amino acids long. CDR3 nucleotide sequence: TGTGCCAGCAGCTCAACTAGGACAGGGAGATACAATGAGCAGTTCTTC. Its protein is CASSSTRTGRYNEQFF.

This clonotype was observed at least ten times. The J gene is TRBJ2-3, the V gene TRBV7-2; D is unresolved. V was cut by 5 bases and J by 0 bases, with 12 bases left in between. The CDR3 sequence is 15 residues long. The germline V gene has CDR1 SGHTA and CDR2 FQGNSA. As DNA, the CDR3 is TGTGCCAGCAGCGCCCGGAGAGCTAGCACAGATACGCAGTATTTT. The encoded protein is CASSARRASTDTQYF.

This clonotype was recorded at least ten times. The CDR3 loop reads CASSVGAFSYEQYF. CDR3 DNA: TGTGCCAGCAGCGTAGGTGCTTTTTCCTACGAGCAGTACTTC. V and J are TRBV9 and TRBJ2-7; no firm D call. This CDR3 contains 14 residues. CDR1 is SGDLS and CDR2 is YYNGEE in the germline V gene. V was cut by 0 bases and J by 1 base, with 8 bases left in between. Filled out from reference TRBV9 and TRBJ2-7, the complete variable domain reads DSGVTQTPKHLITATGQRVTLRCSPRSGDLSVYWYQQSLDQGLQFLIQYYNGEERAKGNILERFSAQQFPDLHSELNLSSLELGDSALYFCASSVGAFSYEQYFGPGTRLTVT.